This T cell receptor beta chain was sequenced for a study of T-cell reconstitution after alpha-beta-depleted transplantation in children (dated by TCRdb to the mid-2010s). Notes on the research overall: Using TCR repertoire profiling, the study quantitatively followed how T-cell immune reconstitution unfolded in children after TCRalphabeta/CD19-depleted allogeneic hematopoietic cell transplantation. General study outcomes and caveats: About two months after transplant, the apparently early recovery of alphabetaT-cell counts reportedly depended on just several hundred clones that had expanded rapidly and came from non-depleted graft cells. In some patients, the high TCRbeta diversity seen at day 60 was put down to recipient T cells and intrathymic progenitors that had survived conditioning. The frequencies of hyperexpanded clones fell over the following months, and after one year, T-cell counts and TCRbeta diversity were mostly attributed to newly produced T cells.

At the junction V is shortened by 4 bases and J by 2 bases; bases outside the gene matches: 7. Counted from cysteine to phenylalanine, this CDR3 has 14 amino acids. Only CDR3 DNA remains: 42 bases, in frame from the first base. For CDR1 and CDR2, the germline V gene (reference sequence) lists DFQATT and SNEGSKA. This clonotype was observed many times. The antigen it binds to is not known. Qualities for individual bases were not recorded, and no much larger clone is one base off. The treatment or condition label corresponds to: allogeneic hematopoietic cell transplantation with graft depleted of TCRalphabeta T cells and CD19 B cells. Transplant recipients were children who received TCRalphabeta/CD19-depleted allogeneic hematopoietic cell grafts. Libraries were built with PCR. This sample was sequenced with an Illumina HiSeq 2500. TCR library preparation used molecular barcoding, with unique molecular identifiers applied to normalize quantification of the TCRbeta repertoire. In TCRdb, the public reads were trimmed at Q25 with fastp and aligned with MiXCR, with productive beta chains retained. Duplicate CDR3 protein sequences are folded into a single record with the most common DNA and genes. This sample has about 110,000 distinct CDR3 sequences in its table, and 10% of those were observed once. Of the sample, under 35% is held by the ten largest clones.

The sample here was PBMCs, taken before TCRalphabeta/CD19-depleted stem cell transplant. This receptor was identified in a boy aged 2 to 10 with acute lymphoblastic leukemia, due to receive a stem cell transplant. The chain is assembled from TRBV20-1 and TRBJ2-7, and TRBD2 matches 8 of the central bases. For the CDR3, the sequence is CSAIAGSSTYEQYF. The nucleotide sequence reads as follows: TGCAGTGCTATAGCGGGAAGTTCGACCTACGAGCAGTACTTC.